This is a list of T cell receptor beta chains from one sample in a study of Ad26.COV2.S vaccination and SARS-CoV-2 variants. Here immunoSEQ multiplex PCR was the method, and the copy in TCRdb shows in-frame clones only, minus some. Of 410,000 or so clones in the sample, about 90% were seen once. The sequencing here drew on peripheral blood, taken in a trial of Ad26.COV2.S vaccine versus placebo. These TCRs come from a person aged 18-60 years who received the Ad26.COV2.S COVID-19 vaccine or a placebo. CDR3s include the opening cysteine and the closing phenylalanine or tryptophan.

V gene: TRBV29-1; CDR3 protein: CSVVAGVLAVSTDTQYF
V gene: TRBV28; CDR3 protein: CASSLTGQVSNQPQHF
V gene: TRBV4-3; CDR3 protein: CASSQVGVGQETQYF
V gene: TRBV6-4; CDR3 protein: CASSAGPSTDTQYF
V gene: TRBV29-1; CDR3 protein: CSVEEDLAGGYNEQFF
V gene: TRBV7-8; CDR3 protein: CASSLGPPAGTDTQYF
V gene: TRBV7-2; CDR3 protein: CASQRGGTYEQYF
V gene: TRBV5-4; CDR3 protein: CASSHGRVGGDSPLHF
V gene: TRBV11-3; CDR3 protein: CASSRTGQSQETQYF
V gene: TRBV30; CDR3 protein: CARSTRTDTQYF
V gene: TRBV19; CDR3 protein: CASSIHSTGRNEQFF
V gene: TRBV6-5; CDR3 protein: CASSYRIGDSSYEQYF
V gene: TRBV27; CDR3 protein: CASSVNRGNEQFF
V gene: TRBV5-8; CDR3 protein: CASSPRTGYYGYTF
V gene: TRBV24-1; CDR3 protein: CATSDTTSGGAWDEQFF
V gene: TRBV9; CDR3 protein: CASSTGPDNEQFF
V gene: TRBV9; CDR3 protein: CASSVAPRGGGEQFF
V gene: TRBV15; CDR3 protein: CATRDRGGGYGYTF
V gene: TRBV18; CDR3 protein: CASSISDRGRSGNTIYF
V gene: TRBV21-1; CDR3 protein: CARQPAGQKSYEQYF
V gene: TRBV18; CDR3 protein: CASSPPGPDSYEQYF
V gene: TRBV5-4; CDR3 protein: CASSLSGTEAFF
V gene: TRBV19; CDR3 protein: CASSPGLSPSNYGYTF
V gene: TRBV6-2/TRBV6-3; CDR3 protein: CASSYSSTDTQYF